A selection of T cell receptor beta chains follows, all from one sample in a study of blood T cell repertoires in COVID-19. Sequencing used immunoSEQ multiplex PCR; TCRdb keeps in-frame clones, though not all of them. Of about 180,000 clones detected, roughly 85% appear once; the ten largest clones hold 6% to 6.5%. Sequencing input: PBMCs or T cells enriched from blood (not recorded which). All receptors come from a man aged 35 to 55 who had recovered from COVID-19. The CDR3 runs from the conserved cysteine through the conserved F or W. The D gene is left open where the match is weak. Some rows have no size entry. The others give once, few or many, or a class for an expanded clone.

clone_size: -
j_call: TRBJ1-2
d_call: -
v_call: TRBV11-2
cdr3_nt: TGTGCCAGCAGCTTAGGGCAGGGTGGCTATGGCTACACCTTC
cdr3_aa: CASSLGQGGYGYTF

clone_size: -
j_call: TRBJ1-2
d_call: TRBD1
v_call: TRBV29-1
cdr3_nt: TGCAGTGGGACAGGGTTCGACGGCTACACCTTC
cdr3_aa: CSGTGFDGYTF

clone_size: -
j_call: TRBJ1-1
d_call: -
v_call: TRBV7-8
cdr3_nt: TGTGCCAGCAAAGTTTCGGCCGGGGGGAGCCGGAATGCAGGCCCGACTGAAGCTTTCTTT
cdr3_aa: CASKVSAGGSRNAGPTEAFF

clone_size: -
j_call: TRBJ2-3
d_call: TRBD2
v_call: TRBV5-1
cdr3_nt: TGCGCCAGCAGCTTGTCGGGGCGGGGGGGCGCAGATACGCAGTATTTT
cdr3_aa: CASSLSGRGGADTQYF

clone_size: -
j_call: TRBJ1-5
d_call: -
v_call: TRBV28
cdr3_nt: TGTGCCAGCAGTCAGAGGGGGTCGGGCAATCAGCCCCAGCATTTT
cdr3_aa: CASSQRGSGNQPQHF

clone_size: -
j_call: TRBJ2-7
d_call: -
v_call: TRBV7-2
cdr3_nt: TGTGCCAGCAGCTTAGGGGCATGGAACGAGCAGTACTTC
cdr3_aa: CASSLGAWNEQYF

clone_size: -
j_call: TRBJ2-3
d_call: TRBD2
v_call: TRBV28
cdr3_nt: TGTGCCAGCAGTTTCCTAGTGACTAGCGGGTTGGAAGATACGCAGTATTTT
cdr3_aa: CASSFLVTSGLEDTQYF

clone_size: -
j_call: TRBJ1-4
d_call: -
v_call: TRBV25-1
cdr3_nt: TGTGCCAGCAGTGAATCAACGGTTGCAACTAATGAAAAACTGTTTTTT
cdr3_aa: CASSESTVATNEKLFF

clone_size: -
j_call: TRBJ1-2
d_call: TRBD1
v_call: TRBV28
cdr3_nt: TGTGCCAGCAGTCAACGGACAGGGATTAGCTATGGCTACACCTTC
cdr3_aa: CASSQRTGISYGYTF

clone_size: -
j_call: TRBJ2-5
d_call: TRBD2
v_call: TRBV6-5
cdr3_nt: TGTGCCAGCATGGCGGGGGGCCTCCAAGAGACCCAGTACTTC
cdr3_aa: CASMAGGLQETQYF

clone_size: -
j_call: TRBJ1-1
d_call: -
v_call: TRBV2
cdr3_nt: TGTGCCAGCAGTGAAGCGCGGGCCACTGAAGCTTTCTTT
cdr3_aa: CASSEARATEAFF

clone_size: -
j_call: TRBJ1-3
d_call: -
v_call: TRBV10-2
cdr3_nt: TGCGCCAGCCTAGGAGGTGGAAACACCATATATTTT
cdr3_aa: CASLGGGNTIYF

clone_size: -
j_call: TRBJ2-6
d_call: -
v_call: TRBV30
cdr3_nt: TGTGCCTGGAGTGCCCTAGGCTCTGGGGCCAACGTCCTGACTTTC
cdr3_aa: CAWSALGSGANVLTF

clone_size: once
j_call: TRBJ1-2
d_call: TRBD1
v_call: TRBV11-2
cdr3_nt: TGTGCCAGCAGCACCAGACAGGGGGAATGGAACTATGGCTACACCTTC
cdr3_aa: CASSTRQGEWNYGYTF